The next 8 T cell receptor beta chains were all read from a single sample in a study of blood T cells in healthy people across ages. It was with a sample-barcoded 5' primer and a J-beta primer mix that a second PCR of about 6 to 12 cycles was run. From the 5' RACE reads, TCRdb called clonotypes with MiXCR, one entry per CDR3 protein. The sample lists approximately 900,000 distinct CDR3 sequences; 25% to 30% were seen once. These same records also appear under a second study, on T cells of mothers and their children.

The sample comprised blood. Receptors were obtained from a woman in her 40s in good health.

In this sample, this clonotype turned up many times. The junction departs from the called germline gene at one end, perhaps through a read error. The rearrangement uses TRBV7-7 and TRBJ2-7, with 13 bases that match TRBD2. The length of the CDR3 is 15 residues. CDR1 and CDR2 from the germline V gene are SSHAT and FNYEAQ (reference sequence). Written as DNA, the CDR3 is TGTGCTAGCAGCCCCGGACTAGCGGGGGTCGGCGAGCAGTACTTC. It yields the protein CASSPGLAGVGEQYF.

Comment on this clonotype: A much larger clone sits a single nucleotide away, making a read error possible. The rearrangement links TRBV24-1 to TRBJ2-3, with a weak D call TRBD1 (6 bases). This CDR3 spans 14 amino acids. CDR1 KGHDR and CDR2 SFDVKD come from the germline V gene. The CDR3 DNA reads TGTGCCACCAGTGGTGGGGGCGCGTTAGATACGCGGTATTTT. This gives the protein CATSGGGALDTRYF.

The chain employs TRBV28 and TRBJ2-1; 7 bases line up with TRBD1. V lost 8 bases to trimming and J lost 0 bases; unmatched junction nucleotides: 10. The germline CDR1 and CDR2 sequences are MDHEN and SYDVKM. CDR3 length: 16 residues. As DNA, the CDR3 is TGTGCCAGCTCCATAGGGGGCTTTAGCTCCTACAATGAGCAGTTCTTC. It specifies CASSIGGFSSYNEQFF.

This clonotype has only a few counts. This rearrangement joins TRBV10-1 to TRBJ2-7, with 8 nucleotides matching TRBD1. Germline lookup yields CDR1 WNHNN and CDR2 SYGVQD (reference sequence). The CDR3 is made up of 16 amino acids. Unmatched junction bases numbered 12, after V lost 6 bases and J lost 2 bases. This CDR3 is CASRDRVREHPYEQYF. The CDR3 DNA is TGCGCCAGCAGGGACAGGGTCCGAGAGCACCCCTACGAGCAGTACTTC.

This clonotype was observed at least ten times. This chain uses TRBV9 with TRBJ2-7, with D tentatively TRBD1 (6 bases). The CDR3 totals 14 residues. CDR1 and CDR2 (germline): SGDLS, YYNGEE. The V end lost 4 bases, the J end lost 5 bases, and 16 bases lay between the germline ends. CDR3 loop: CASSPGMGAHEQYF. The CDR3, as DNA: TGTGCCAGCAGCCCGGGCATGGGGGCCCACGAGCAGTACTTC.

The table lists this clonotype with a few counts. A much larger clone lies a single base off, so this may be a read error. The V gene is TRBV10-3, the J gene TRBJ2-5; TRBD2 might be the D (5 bases). Per germline, CDR1 ENHRY and CDR2 SYGVKD. This CDR3 spans 13 amino acids. V was shortened by 0 bases and J by 13 bases, with 15 bases between the two germline ends. The CDR3 sequence: CAISESLGRGLYF. The CDR3 nucleotides read TGTGCCATCAGTGAGTCTTTAGGGCGTGGACTGTACTTC.

The chain carries TRBV7-9 and TRBJ1-1; D uncertain. This CDR3 is built from 14 residues. The V gene lost 1 base and the J gene lost 2 bases, with 8 bases spanning the gap. Germline lookup yields CDR1 SEHNR and CDR2 FQNEAQ (reference sequence). The CDR3, as DNA: TGTGCCAGCAGCTTAGAGGTAGATAACACTGAAGCTTTCTTT. Amino acids: CASSLEVDNTEAFF.

V gene TRBV9 combines with J gene TRBJ1-1; D remains unclear. In germline, CDR1 is SGDLS, CDR2 YYNGEE. The V end lost 0 bases, the J end lost 0 bases, and 6 bases lay between the germline ends. The CDR3 is made up of 14 amino acids. Written as DNA, the CDR3 is TGTGCCAGCAGCGTAGGAAATATGAACACTGAAGCTTTCTTT. Translation: CASSVGNMNTEAFF.